A single sample is the source of the 12 T cell receptor beta chains below, sequenced in a study of blood T cell repertoires in COVID-19. Data came from immunoSEQ multiplex PCR; TCRdb stores just in-frame clones and leaves some out. Of about 140,000 clones detected, about 80% appear once; the ten largest clones hold 1.5% to 2%. The specimen sequenced was PBMCs or T cells enriched from blood (not recorded which). Every receptor here comes from a woman aged 18 to 35 who had been exposed to COVID-19.

This clone was detected only a few times. The chain is built from TRBV6-5 and TRBJ2-4; TRBD2 matches at 15 bases. Germline values: CDR1 MNHEY, CDR2 SVGAGI. The J segment lost 4 bases and the V segment lost 6 bases, leaving 1 base of the junction unmatched. The CDR3 has 15 amino acids. CDR3 sequence (DNA): TGTGCCAGCAGAGGACTAGCGGGAGGGAAAAACATTCAGTACTTC. This codes for CASRGLAGGKNIQYF.

The J gene is TRBJ2-1, the V gene TRBV19; D possibly corresponds to TRBD1 (5 bases). Germline CDR1 and CDR2: LNHDA and SQIVND (reference sequence). Trimming left V 2 bases short and J 3 bases short, with 8 bases between. The length of the CDR3 is 14 residues. The CDR3 region has the DNA TGTGCCAGTAGTATATGGGGCGTCTACAATGAGCAGTTCTTC. Its protein is CASSIWGVYNEQFF.

This clone was picked up a small number of times. In DNA form, the CDR3 reads TGTGCCAGCAGTGGAGTGAGGAGGGGCAATCAGCCCCAGCATTTT. This sequence encodes CASSGVRRGNQPQHF. This rearrangement joins TRBV28 to TRBJ1-5; D gene uncertain. CDR3 size: 15 residues. Germline V gene data show CDR1 as MDHEN and CDR2 as SYDVKM. The V and J ends lost 5 bases and 2 bases respectively, with 13 bases between them.

The rearrangement uses TRBV4-3 and TRBJ2-1; D might be TRBD2 (5 bases). V lost 2 bases and J 6 bases, leaving 14 bases between the germline ends. The CDR3 totals 15 residues. The V gene's germline CDR1 is LGHNA and CDR2 YSLEER. Written as DNA, the CDR3 is TGCGCCAGCAGCCAACTAGCCATCCTCCTCAATGAGCAGTTCTTC. It encodes CASSQLAILLNEQFF.

The chain uses TRBV27 and TRBJ2-5, with 7 positions matching TRBD2. Germline-derived CDR1 and CDR2 are MNHEY and SMNVEV (reference sequence). The CDR3 consists of 16 residues. The J segment lost 5 bases and the V segment lost 3 bases, leaving 12 bases of the junction unmatched. The CDR3 DNA reads as TGTGCCAGCAGTTTTTCCCCGACGACTAGCAGGGAGACCCAGTACTTC. Its translation is CASSFSPTTSRETQYF.

CDR3 in amino acids: CASSSDSYEQYF. The CDR3 DNA reads TGTGCCAGCTCATCCGACAGTTACGAGCAGTACTTC. V usage is TRBV18 and J usage is TRBJ2-7; maybe TRBD1 (5 bases). V dropped 5 bases and J dropped 4 bases, with 9 bases sitting between them. Germline CDR1 KGHSH, CDR2 LQKENI. The CDR3 is 12 amino acids.

The DNA for the CDR3 is TGTGCCATCAGGGGGCTGGACTATGGCTACACCTTC. Amino acids: CAIRGLDYGYTF. This rearrangement joins TRBV10-3 to TRBJ1-2; D is perhaps TRBD1 (5 bases). V lost 6 bases and J lost 3, with 8 bases in between. The CDR3 is 12 residues long. Germline V gene data show CDR1 as ENHRY and CDR2 as SYGVKD.

The chain is built from TRBV19 and TRBJ2-7, with TRBD1 matching over 10 bases. CDR1 is LNHDA, CDR2 SQIVND, per germline (reference sequence). Trimming cost V 5 bases and J 5 bases; bases outside gene matches: 6. The CDR3 extends over 14 amino acids. The CDR3 spells CASSYSTGGDEQYF. CDR3 coding DNA: TGTGCCAGTAGTTATTCGACAGGGGGCGACGAGCAGTACTTC. Filled out from reference TRBV19 and TRBJ2-7, the complete variable domain reads DGGITQSPKYLFRKEGQNVTLSCEQNLNHDAMYWYRQDPGQGLRLIYYSQIVNDFQKGDIAEGYSVSREKKESFPLTVTSAQKNPTAFYLCASSYSTGGDEQYFGPGTRLTVT.

The chain uses TRBV6-2 or TRBV6-3 and TRBJ2-1; TRBD2 matches at 12 bases. Germline lookup yields CDR1 MNHEY and CDR2 SVGEGT. Trimming took 5 bases from V and 8 from J; bases not matched to a gene: 10. The CDR3 runs to 16 residues. The CDR3 sequence is CASSLILAGGPDEQFF. The CDR3 nucleotides read TGTGCCAGCAGTCTTATTCTAGCGGGAGGGCCGGATGAGCAGTTCTTC.

This sequence joins TRBV10-2 and TRBJ2-1; D not certain. The CDR3 length is 16 residues. The germline gives CDR1 WSHSY, CDR2 SAAADI. The V and J ends lost 4 bases and 2 bases respectively, with 15 bases between them. CDR3 region: CASSGDSFFTYNEQFF. DNA for the CDR3: TGCGCCAGCAGTGGCGATAGCTTTTTCACCTACAATGAGCAGTTCTTC.

The V call is TRBV7-2, the J call TRBJ1-3, with TRBD1 matching over 8 bases. This CDR3 has 15 residues. J gave up 0 bases and V 4 bases, and 2 bases lay outside the gene matches. Germline CDR1 SGHTA, CDR2 FQGNSA. The DNA for the CDR3 is TGTGCCAGCAGCTCAACAGGGGGCTCTGGAAACACCATATATTTT. Its protein is CASSSTGGSGNTIYF.

Turning to this clone: Other DNA sequences in the same sample also yield this CDR3. V usage is TRBV6-5 and J usage is TRBJ1-2; D unresolved. The CDR3 contains 14 residues. V dropped 0 bases and J dropped 2 bases, with 7 bases sitting between them. The germline gives CDR1 MNHEY, CDR2 SVGAGI. The CDR3 DNA sequence: TGTGCCAGCAGTTACTCGTATAGAAACTATGGCTACACCTTC. It specifies CASSYSYRNYGYTF.